What follows are 15 T cell receptor beta chains derived from one specimen sequenced in a study of blood T cells in healthy people across ages (dated by TCRdb to between 2015 and 2016). The library was built by means of 5' RACE. Sequenced on an Illumina HiSeq 2500. The second PCR ran for roughly 7 to 12 cycles and used a J-beta primer mix along with a sample-barcoded 5' primer. TCRdb reprocessed the public reads (quality trimming at Q25 with fastp, clone calling with MiXCR) and kept in-frame beta chains. Rows are unified per CDR3 protein, each entry keeping the most common DNA and genes. The sample contains roughly 2 million distinct CDR3 sequences, around 50% of them found a single time. The ten top clones hold 2.1% of the sample. Sequencing was performed on blood. Receptor source: a woman between 40 and 50 years old in good health.

V and J are TRBV5-1 and TRBJ2-5, with TRBD2 identical over 9 bases. Unmatched junction bases numbered 6, after V lost 4 bases and J lost 5 bases. The germline CDR1 and CDR2 sequences are SGHRS and YFSETQ. This CDR3 has 14 amino acids. The CDR3 coding sequence is TGCGCCAGCAGCAAACCAGGACTAGCGGAGACCCAGTACTTC. Translating it yields CASSKPGLAETQYF. Full variable domain (outside the CDR3, taken from reference TRBV5-1 and TRBJ2-5): KAGVTQTPRYLIKTRGQQVTLSCSPISGHRSVSWYQQTPGQGLQFLFEYFSETQRNKGNFPGRFSGRQFSNSRSEMNVSTLELGDSALYLCASSKPGLAETQYFGPGTRLLVL.

This clonotype was found a few times. The chain combines TRBV7-2 with TRBJ1-2; D might be TRBD1 (5 bases). The CDR3 length is 16 residues. V lost 1 base and J 2 bases, leaving 14 bases between the germline ends. Germline lookup yields CDR1 SGHTA and CDR2 FQGNSA. The CDR3 loop reads CASSLVQGHSNYGYTF. DNA for the CDR3: TGTGCCAGCAGCTTAGTTCAGGGCCATTCGAACTATGGCTACACCTTC.

The chain couples TRBV27 to TRBJ1-1; 7 nucleotides line up with TRBD1. With V trimmed by 6 bases and J by 1 base, 5 bases remained unmatched. Germline loops: CDR1 MNHEY, CDR2 SMNVEV (reference sequence). The CDR3 totals 14 residues. CDR3 nucleotide sequence: TGTGCCAGCAGGATGACAGGGAGGAACACTGAAGCTTTCTTT. Translating it yields CASRMTGRNTEAFF.

The chain employs TRBV2 and TRBJ1-2; a weak D match, TRBD1 (5 bases). The CDR3 is 13 residues long. The germline V and J ends were trimmed by 3 bases and 6 bases, with 11 bases remaining between them. The germline CDR1 and CDR2 sequences are SNHLY and FYNNEI. CDR3 residues: CASSEFGGDGYTF. The DNA of the CDR3 is TGTGCCAGCAGTGAGTTCGGAGGGGATGGCTACACCTTC.

The genes are TRBV5-1 and TRBJ1-2; D is unclear. This CDR3 region has 16 residues. CDR1 SGHRS and CDR2 YFSETQ come from the germline V gene. V was pared by 0 bases and J by 4 bases, with 16 bases between. The CDR3 is CASSLADDGMGYGYTF. The CDR3 DNA reads TGCGCCAGCAGCTTGGCGGACGATGGAATGGGCTATGGCTACACCTTC.

This clonotype has a count of ten or more. The chain joins TRBV6-1 to TRBJ2-5; D is undetermined. Germline CDR1 reads MNHNS; CDR2 reads SASEGT. Trimming took off 1 base at V and 3 bases at J, with 6 bases between the two ends. The CDR3 has 13 amino acids. CDR3 loop: CASSEVAEETQYF. CDR3 in DNA: TGTGCCAGCAGTGAAGTCGCTGAAGAGACCCAGTACTTC.

This clonotype was seen a handful of times. This chain connects TRBV29-1 to TRBJ2-1; D remains ambiguous. The CDR3 sequence is 12 residues long. Per the germline V gene, CDR1 is SQVTM and CDR2 is ANQGSEA. Trimming took off 1 base at V and 8 bases at J, with 9 bases between the two ends. The CDR3 DNA follows: TGCAGCGTTGAAGCCATGGCCGATGAGCAGTTCTTC. Translated, it gives CSVEAMADEQFF.

This clonotype has more than one count but fewer than ten. The genes are TRBV20-1 and TRBJ1-5; 7 bases are shared with TRBD1. The V segment lost 6 bases and the J segment 0 bases; nucleotides outside the gene matches: 5. Germline V gene sequence: CDR1 DFQATT, CDR2 SNEGSKA (reference sequence). The CDR3 length is 14 residues. CDR3 in DNA: TGCAGTGCCAACACAGGGGTTAGCAATCAGCCCCAGCATTTT. Protein product: CSANTGVSNQPQHF.

This chain connects TRBV11-1 to TRBJ2-5, with D perhaps TRBD2 (6 bases). Germline assignment: CDR1 SGHAT and CDR2 FQDESV (reference sequence). There are 17 residues in the CDR3. Trimming took off 5 bases at V and 2 bases at J, with 21 bases between the two ends. CDR3 loop: CASSIKGVIGGQETQYF. CDR3 DNA sequence: TGTGCCAGCAGCATAAAGGGTGTTATCGGGGGACAAGAGACCCAGTACTTC.

The chain is built from TRBV20-1 and TRBJ2-3; maybe TRBD2 (6 bases). Trimming removed 2 bases from V and 0 bases from J, with 21 bases in between. Germline lookup yields CDR1 DFQATT and CDR2 SNEGSKA (reference sequence). The CDR3 has 18 amino acids. The CDR3 reads CSARRDASTRTSTDTQYF. The CDR3 DNA reads as TGCAGTGCTAGAAGGGACGCCTCGACTAGAACTAGCACAGATACGCAGTATTTT.

The chain uses TRBV29-1 and TRBJ2-2, with a weak D call TRBD1 (5 bases). The CDR3 sequence is 13 residues long. The germline gives CDR1 SQVTM, CDR2 ANQGSEA. V gave up 6 bases and J gave up 3 bases, with 11 bases separating them. This CDR3 is CSVQVRDTGELFF. The CDR3 DNA is TGCAGCGTCCAGGTCAGGGACACCGGGGAGCTGTTTTTT.

A note on this clonotype: Relative to the germline gene, one junction end is altered; a read error may explain this. CDR3 nucleotides: TGTGCCAGCAGTGAATGGGACAGCTACGGGCAGTACTTC. This codes for CASSEWDSYGQYF. The chain recombines TRBV2 with TRBJ2-7, with 7 bases matching TRBD1. The CDR3 contains 13 residues. The germline CDR1 and CDR2 sequences are SNHLY and FYNNEI.

In its sample, this clonotype was seen a few times. The rearrangement joins TRBV27 to TRBJ2-4; D ambiguous. The CDR3 extends over 16 amino acids. The germline V gene encodes CDR1 MNHEY and CDR2 SMNVEV (reference sequence). The V and J ends lost 2 bases and 0 bases respectively, with 11 bases between them. The CDR3 loop reads CASSLISDLAKNIQYF. In DNA, the CDR3 is TGTGCCAGCAGTTTAATTTCTGACCTAGCCAAAAACATTCAGTACTTC.

The gene calls are TRBV2 and TRBJ2-7, with no clear D. The CDR3 totals 13 residues. Trimming removed 5 bases at V and 4 bases at J, with 12 bases between. Germline CDR1 is SNHLY and CDR2 is FYNNEI. CDR3 in amino acids: CASSWRVLYEQYF. The CDR3 DNA reads TGTGCCAGCAGTTGGCGCGTATTGTACGAGCAGTACTTC.

The chain combines TRBV6-5 with TRBJ1-2; 8 nucleotides align to TRBD1. After removal of 4 bases from V and 4 bases from J, the junction contained 8 bases not matched to a gene. The CDR3 is 15 residues long. Germline values: CDR1 MNHEY, CDR2 SVGAGI. The CDR3 nucleotides read TGTGCCAGCAGTTCCCTAAGGACAGGGCTCTATGGCTACACCTTC. It is translated as CASSSLRTGLYGYTF.